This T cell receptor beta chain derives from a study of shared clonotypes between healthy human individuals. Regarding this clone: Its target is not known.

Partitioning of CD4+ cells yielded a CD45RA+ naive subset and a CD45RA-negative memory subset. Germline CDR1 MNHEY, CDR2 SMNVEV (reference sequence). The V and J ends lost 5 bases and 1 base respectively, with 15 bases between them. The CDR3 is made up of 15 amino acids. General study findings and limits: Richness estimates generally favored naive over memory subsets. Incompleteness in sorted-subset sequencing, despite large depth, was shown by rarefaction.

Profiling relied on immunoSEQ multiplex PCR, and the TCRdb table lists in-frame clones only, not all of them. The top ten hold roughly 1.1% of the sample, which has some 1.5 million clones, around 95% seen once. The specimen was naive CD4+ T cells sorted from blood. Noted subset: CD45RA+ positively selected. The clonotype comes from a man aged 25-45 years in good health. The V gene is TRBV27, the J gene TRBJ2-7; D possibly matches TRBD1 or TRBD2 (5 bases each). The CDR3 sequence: CASSPSGTTSYEQYF. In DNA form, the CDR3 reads TGTGCCAGCAGTCCCTCCGGGACCACATCCTACGAGCAGTACTTC.